The 3 T cell receptor beta chains presented below share a single source sample, sequenced in a study of tumor-infiltrating lymphocytes in localized non-small cell lung cancer. The repertoire was sequenced with immunoSEQ multiplex PCR; TCRdb's copy has only in-frame clones and lacks some. The table lists roughly 9,100 clones, 65% to 85% of them singletons, with 9.8% in the top ten. Sequences were obtained from uninvolved lung tissue not adjacent to the tumor. These receptors were taken from a human donor with non-small cell lung cancer.

V and J are TRBV6-1 and TRBJ2-7; D call uncertain. V was shortened by 4 bases and J by 2 bases, with 15 bases between the two germline ends. CDR1 is MNHNS, CDR2 SASEGT, per germline. CDR3 length: 15 residues. This chain's CDR3 is CASSAQLPPPYEQYF. The CDR3 bases are TGTGCCAGCAGTGCCCAGCTCCCACCCCCCTACGAGCAGTACTTC.

J is TRBJ1-5 and V is TRBV6-1; D is ambiguous. CDR1 MNHNS and CDR2 SASEGT come from the germline V gene. Trimming left V 5 bases short and J 6 bases short, with 11 bases between. This CDR3 comprises 13 residues. CDR3 bases: TGTGCCAGCAGTCCCGGGTCAGCTCAGCCCCAGCATTTT. Protein product: CASSPGSAQPQHF.

The rearrangement uses TRBV28 and TRBJ1-5; a possible D gene is TRBD1 (6 bases). The length of the CDR3 is 16 residues. In germline, CDR1 is MDHEN, CDR2 SYDVKM. V lost 5 bases and J 2 bases, leaving 16 bases between the germline ends. DNA for the CDR3: TGTGCCAGCAGTCGCGAACAGGGAGTGGGCAATCAGCCCCAGCATTTT. Protein sequence: CASSREQGVGNQPQHF. Full variable domain (missing parts from reference TRBV28 and TRBJ1-5): DVKVTQSSRYLVKRTGEKVFLECVQDMDHENMFWYRQDPGLGLRLIYFSYDVKMKEKGDIPEGYSVSREKKERFSLILESASTNQTSMYLCASSREQGVGNQPQHFGDGTRLSIL.